A selection of T cell receptor beta chains follows, all from one sample in a study of graft-versus-host responses after intestinal transplantation. Sequencing was performed with immunoSEQ multiplex PCR; in TCRdb, only in-frame clones are kept and a portion is missing. The sample consists of tens of thousands of clones, 89% of them appearing once. The sequenced sample was PBMCs, obtained more than 62 days after intestinal transplantation. These receptor sequences come from a human patient who received an intestinal transplant, so some T cells may come from the graft donor. CDR3s include the opening cysteine and the closing phenylalanine or tryptophan. D genes are given only for firm matches. Size is stated for part of the rows, as once, few or many counts, or as a class when the clone is expanded.

clone_size j_call v_call d_call cdr3_nt cdr3_aa
. TRBJ2-1 TRBV6-5 . TGTGCCAGCAGTTTTGGAGGGGGTGGGAATGAGCAGTTCTTC CASSFGGGGNEQFF
. TRBJ1-5 TRBV19 . TGTGCCAGTAACGGAGCGGGGCCCCAGCATTTT CASNGAGPQHF
. TRBJ1-1 TRBV4-3 . TGCGCCAGCAGCCAAGATCCGGGGTCCGACACTGAAGCTTTCTTT CASSQDPGSDTEAFF
. TRBJ2-7 TRBV29-1 . TGCAGCGCCGGATCCGGGAGAGGTTCCTACGAGCAGTACTTC CSAGSGRGSYEQYF
. TRBJ2-5 TRBV19 . TGTGCCAGTACCGGGCGAAAGGACGGGCAAGAGACCCAGTACTTC CASTGRKDGQETQYF
once TRBJ1-1 TRBV19 . TGTGCCAGTAGTATAACACAGAACACTGAAGCTTTCTTT CASSITQNTEAFF
once TRBJ2-1 TRBV7-9 . TGTGCCAGCAGCCCACCTCCCGGCCCAGATTACAATGAGCAGTTCTTC CASSPPPGPDYNEQFF
. TRBJ1-2 TRBV4-1 . TGCGCCAGCAGCCAAGATAGGTCGATAGGCAACTATGGCTACACCTTC CASSQDRSIGNYGYTF
once TRBJ2-7 TRBV10-3 . TGTGCCATCAGTGAGCCGGGACATTTCTACGAGCAGTACTTC CAISEPGHFYEQYF
. TRBJ1-1 TRBV30 . TGTGCCTGGAGTGCCGGTAAGAACACTGAAGCTTTCTTT CAWSAGKNTEAFF
. TRBJ2-5 TRBV4-3 . TGCGCCAGCAGCCAAGATGATCGGGAGACCCAGTACTTC CASSQDDRETQYF
. TRBJ1-3 TRBV21-1 . TGTGCCAGCAGCCCCCGTTGGCAGGGTCCAACTAAACGGCCTGGAAACACCATATATTTT CASSPRWQGPTKRPGNTIYF